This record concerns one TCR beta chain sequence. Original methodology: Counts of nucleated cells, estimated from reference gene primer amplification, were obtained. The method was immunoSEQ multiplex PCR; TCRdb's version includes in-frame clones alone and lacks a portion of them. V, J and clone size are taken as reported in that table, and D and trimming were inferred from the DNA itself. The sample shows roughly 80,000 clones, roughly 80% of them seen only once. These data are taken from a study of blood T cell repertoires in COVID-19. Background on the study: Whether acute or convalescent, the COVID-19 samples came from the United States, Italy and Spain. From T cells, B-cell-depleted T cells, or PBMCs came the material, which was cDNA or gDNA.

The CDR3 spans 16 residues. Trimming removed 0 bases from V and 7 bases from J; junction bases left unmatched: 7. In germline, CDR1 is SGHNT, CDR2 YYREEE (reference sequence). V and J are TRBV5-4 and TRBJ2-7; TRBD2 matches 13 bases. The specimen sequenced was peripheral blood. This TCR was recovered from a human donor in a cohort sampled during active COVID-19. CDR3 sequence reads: CASSLGLAGGLGEQYF. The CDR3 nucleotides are TGTGCCAGCAGCTTGGGACTAGCGGGGGGTCTCGGGGAGCAGTACTTC.